This T cell receptor (beta chain) came from a study of T cells in Graves' hyperthyroidism and ophthalmopathy. General study findings and limits: In simple terms, a model built on 13 V-J features told ophthalmopathy apart from stable hyperthyroidism.

Unmatched junction bases numbered 8, after V lost 4 bases and J lost 2 bases. Germline CDR1 reads SGHRS; CDR2 reads YFSETQ. This CDR3 contains 16 residues. From RNA transcripts, TCR beta CDR3 regions were amplified. Primed by the HTBI set, a first-round RT-PCR was run on the TCR CDR3. From the multiplex PCR reads, TCRdb called clonotypes with MiXCR, one entry per CDR3 protein. The data contain about 600,000 distinct CDR3 sequences, roughly 16% of them seen just once; the ten biggest clones take up 2.5% to 4%. To note about this clonotype: Its antigen is unidentified.

The sequenced sample consisted of blood. The receptor comes from a woman aged 35 to 49 with Graves' ophthalmopathy. The chain is built from TRBV5-1 and TRBJ2-3; 9 nucleotides line up with TRBD2. The DNA for the CDR3 is TGCGCCAGCAGCGTGGGACTAGCCTCAGACACAGATACGCAGTATTTT. This gives the protein CASSVGLASDTDTQYF.